Each of the 9 T cell receptor beta chains below was sequenced from the same sample in a study of regulatory T cells in long-lasting Graves disease. Arm-PCR of CDR3 regions and iRepertoire HTBI primers were the basis on which TCR beta libraries were built. TCRdb reprocessed the multiplex PCR reads with MiXCR, giving one entry per CDR3 protein. Of hundreds of thousands of distinct CDR3 sequences listed, about 16% are singletons. Time point in this sample: newly diagnosed GD, antithyroid drugs for less than 3 months. PBMC RNA was the source of the TCR library. The sequenced sample was peripheral blood mononuclear cells (PBMCs), obtained at new diagnosis, from a patient treated with antithyroid drugs. These receptors were collected from a female donor with Graves disease.

This clonotype has a count of ten or more. The genes are TRBV5-1 and TRBJ1-1; D remains unclear. Germline V gene data show CDR1 as SGHRS and CDR2 as YFSETQ. Trimming cost V 3 bases and J 4 bases, with 16 bases left between them. The CDR3 runs 15 residues. CDR3 residues: CASSSEGLEGTEAFF. As DNA, the CDR3 is TGCGCCAGCAGCTCCGAGGGCCTCGAGGGCACTGAAGCTTTCTTT.

This clonotype was detected only once. The chain links TRBV4-2 to TRBJ2-3; 10 bases match TRBD2. V was pared by 0 bases and J by 4 bases, with 7 bases of the junction left unmatched. This CDR3 is built from 17 residues. Germline CDR1 reads LGHNA; CDR2 reads YNFKEQ. This CDR3 reads CASSQDGLAGDADTQYF. Here the CDR3 DNA reads TGTGCCAGCAGCCAAGATGGGCTAGCGGGAGACGCAGATACGCAGTATTTT.

This clonotype was seen at least ten times. The genes are TRBV11-2 and TRBJ2-1, with TRBD2 matching 7 bases. Germline V gene lookup returns CDR1 SGHAT and CDR2 FQNNGV. This CDR3 has 14 residues. J was trimmed by 9 bases and V by 2 bases; bases with no gene match: 7. CDR3 loop: CASSLLRGSREQFF. The CDR3, as DNA: TGTGCCAGCAGCTTATTGCGGGGGAGCCGTGAGCAGTTCTTC.

This clonotype was picked up many times. V is TRBV2 and J is TRBJ2-3; 10 bases map to TRBD2. The CDR3 is 14 residues long. The V gene's germline CDR1 is SNHLY and CDR2 FYNNEI. After removal of 7 bases from V and 4 bases from J, the junction contained 5 bases not matched to a gene. The CDR3 loop reads CASTVTSGSDTQYF. CDR3 nucleotides: TGTGCCAGCACCGTGACTAGCGGGTCAGATACGCAGTATTTT.

This clonotype was detected many times. The V gene is TRBV6-1, the J gene TRBJ2-4; D possibly corresponds to TRBD1 (6 bases). Trimming shortened V by 5 bases and J by 0 bases, and 14 bases separated the two germline ends. Germline-derived CDR1 and CDR2 are MNHNS and SASEGT. The CDR3 loop spans 16 amino acids. The CDR3 DNA follows: TGTGCCAGCAGTCCTGGGACATCCGAAGCCAAAAACATTCAGTACTTC. Translation gives CASSPGTSEAKNIQYF.

This clonotype has at least ten counts. The V call is TRBV2, the J call TRBJ1-2, with D possibly TRBD1 on 5 matching bases. Germline V CDR1 and CDR2: SNHLY, FYNNEI. The CDR3 totals 14 residues. Trimming shortened V by 7 bases and J by 4 bases, and 16 bases separated the two germline ends. CDR3 DNA sequence: TGTGCCAGCAAACGGACATCCTTCCTCTATGGCTACACCTTC. Translated, it gives CASKRTSFLYGYTF.

The chain has TRBV5-4 and TRBJ2-1; TRBD2 agrees at 13 bases. The CDR3 has 18 amino acids. CDR1 and CDR2 (germline): SGHNT, YYREEE (reference sequence). V shed 2 bases, J shed 8 bases, and the junction held 13 bases outside the gene matches. CDR3 bases: TGTGCCAGCAGCTTCACCCCTTTACTAGCGGGAGGGCCCGATGAGCAGTTCTTC. Its translation: CASSFTPLLAGGPDEQFF.

The rearrangement uses TRBV11-2 and TRBJ1-4; 7 bases line up with TRBD1. The CDR3 is made up of 15 amino acids. Germline-derived CDR1 and CDR2 are SGHAT and FQNNGV. The V gene end was trimmed by 1 base and the J gene end by 4 bases; junction bases not matched to a gene: 3. The CDR3 coding sequence is TGTGCCAGCAGCTTAGGACAGGGATTTAATGAAAAACTGTTTTTT. This translates into CASSLGQGFNEKLFF.

This clonotype occurred many times. The chain is built from TRBV6-2 or TRBV6-3 and TRBJ2-7; TRBD1 might be the D (5 bases). This CDR3 has 12 amino acids. Germline CDR1 MNHEY, CDR2 SVGEGT. V was trimmed by 1 base and J by 6 bases, leaving 7 bases between them. The CDR3 DNA is TGTGCCAGCAGTTACTGGCAGGGCGAGCAGTACTTC. This translates into CASSYWQGEQYF.